The next 22 T cell receptor beta chains were all read from a single sample in a study of cytomegalovirus exposure and HLA in healthy donors. Method: immunoSEQ multiplex PCR; TCRdb's copy keeps in-frame clones and lacks some. This table has 130,000 to 150,000 clones, 85% to 90% appearing once. The sequencing sample was made of PBMCs. The receptors come from a woman aged 18-29 years in good health and CMV-seropositive.

The chain has TRBV9 and TRBJ1-4, with D perhaps TRBD1 (5 bases). This CDR3 spans 17 amino acids. In germline, CDR1 is SGDLS, CDR2 YYNGEE. Trimming shortened V by 4 bases and J by 0 bases, and 16 bases separated the two germline ends. DNA of the CDR3: TGTGCCAGCAGCCCCCTCTCTGGGGCCCCAACTAATGAAAAACTGTTTTTT. It codes for CASSPLSGAPTNEKLFF.

The genes are TRBV4-3 and TRBJ1-1, with 10 bases matching TRBD1. This CDR3 spans 15 amino acids. The ends lost 4 bases at V and 3 bases at J; junction bases unmatched: 5. CDR1 and CDR2 (germline): LGHNA, YSLEER. CDR3 amino acids: CASSRGQGGDTEAFF. DNA for the CDR3: TGCGCCAGCAGCCGCGGACAGGGGGGCGACACTGAAGCTTTCTTT.

The chain joins TRBV19 to TRBJ2-5, with TRBD1 matching 7 bases. The CDR3 contains 15 residues. After removal of 6 bases from V and 4 bases from J, the junction contained 11 bases not matched to a gene. Per germline, CDR1 LNHDA and CDR2 SQIVND (reference sequence). DNA for the CDR3: TGTGCCAGTAGGGGCCGTGACAGGGTGGCAGAGACCCAGTACTTC. Residues: CASRGRDRVAETQYF.

This rearrangement joins TRBV4-1 to TRBJ2-7; D gene uncertain. V dropped 0 bases and J dropped 1 base, with 7 bases sitting between them. The CDR3 loop spans 14 amino acids. CDR1 is MGHRA and CDR2 is YSYEKL in the germline V gene. DNA for the CDR3: TGCGCCAGCAGCCAAGACCGACTTTCCTACGAGCAGTACTTC. It yields the protein CASSQDRLSYEQYF.

This chain uses TRBV6-4 with TRBJ2-3; the match to TRBD2 covers 8 bases. The germline V gene has CDR1 MRHNA and CDR2 SNTAGT. Trimming at V came to 2 bases and at J to 1 base, leaving 5 bases not matched to a gene. The CDR3 runs 16 residues. The CDR3 DNA sequence: TGTGCCAGCAGTGACAAAAGCGGGGGTGGCACAGATACGCAGTATTTT. This codes for CASSDKSGGGTDTQYF.

The V and J genes are TRBV5-4 and TRBJ2-7, with TRBD1 as a possible D gene (5 bases). Trimming removed 4 bases from V and 4 bases from J, with 12 bases in between. The CDR3 covers 13 residues. From germline, CDR1 is SGHNT and CDR2 YYREEE (reference sequence). CDR3 nucleotide sequence: TGTGCCAGCAGCCAGGGAAAGTCTTACGAGCAGTACTTC. Translated, it gives CASSQGKSYEQYF.

The rearrangement links TRBV5-4 to TRBJ2-6, with 9 nucleotides matching TRBD2. The germline gives CDR1 SGHNT, CDR2 YYREEE (reference sequence). The CDR3 is 19 amino acids. V trimming: 4 bases; J trimming: 11 bases; junction bases outside the gene matches: 22. CDR3 bases: TGTGCCAGCAGCCCCCGATTGATCGGTAGCGGGGGACCGGGAGACGTCCTGACTTTC. It is translated as CASSPRLIGSGGPGDVLTF. The full variable domain, in which reference TRBV5-4 and TRBJ2-6 provide the parts outside the CDR3, is ETGVTQSPTHLIKTRGQQVTLRCSSQSGHNTVSWYQQALGQGPQFIFQYYREEENGRGNFPPRFSGLQFPNYSSELNVNALELDDSALYLCASSPRLIGSGGPGDVLTFGAGSRLTVL.

The chain joins TRBV9 to TRBJ2-1, with 9 bases fitting TRBD1. Germline CDR1 and CDR2: SGDLS and YYNGEE. The CDR3 spans 14 residues. J lost 7 bases, V lost 2 bases, and 4 bases had no gene match. CDR3 DNA sequence: TGTGCCAGCAGCGTGGGGACAGGGTTTAATGAGCAGTTCTTC. Translation gives CASSVGTGFNEQFF.

The genes are TRBV4-3 and TRBJ2-7, with 9 bases aligning to TRBD1. CDR3 length: 16 amino acids. Germline loops: CDR1 LGHNA, CDR2 YSLEER. V lost 4 bases, J lost 0 bases, and 7 bases stayed unmatched. The CDR3: CASSPSGQGYSYEQYF. The CDR3 nucleotides read TGCGCCAGCAGCCCATCGGGACAGGGATACTCCTACGAGCAGTACTTC.

The chain recombines TRBV5-4 with TRBJ1-1; D is unclear. In germline, CDR1 is SGHNT, CDR2 YYREEE (reference sequence). The V end was cut by 7 bases, the J end by 1 base, with 29 bases between. The CDR3 has 19 residues. The CDR3 protein is CASGPPYALRPERNTEAFF. CDR3 sequence (DNA): TGTGCCAGCGGGCCCCCATATGCCTTAAGGCCGGAAAGGAACACTGAAGCTTTCTTT.

The chain recombines TRBV30 with TRBJ2-7, with D perhaps matching TRBD2 (6 bases). V gave up 4 bases and J gave up 2 bases, with 9 bases separating them. Germline V lookup: CDR1 GTSNPN, CDR2 SVGIG (reference sequence). The CDR3 spans 12 residues. The CDR3 loop reads CAWNGGPYEQYF. The DNA for the CDR3 is TGTGCCTGGAACGGGGGACCCTACGAGCAGTACTTC.

This chain links TRBV7-8 with TRBJ2-7, with D maybe TRBD1 (5 bases). V lost 1 base and J 2 bases, leaving 12 bases between the germline ends. The CDR3 extends over 15 amino acids. Germline loops: CDR1 SGHVS, CDR2 FQNEAQ. The CDR3 loop reads CASSLVWQGAYEQYF. The CDR3 coding sequence is TGTGCCAGCAGCTTAGTGTGGCAGGGCGCCTACGAGCAGTACTTC.

The CDR3 DNA reads as TGTGCCAGCAGTTACTCGAAATCAGTGCCCCATCAGCCCCAGCATTTT. Its protein is CASSYSKSVPHQPQHF. This sequence joins TRBV6-5 and TRBJ1-5, with D hard to call. CDR1 MNHEY and CDR2 SVGAGI come from the germline V gene. This CDR3 has 16 residues. V shed 0 bases and J shed 5 bases, with 14 bases lying between them.

This chain connects TRBV27 to TRBJ2-1, with 8 bases lining up with TRBD1. This CDR3 comprises 17 residues. V gave up 5 bases and J gave up 1 base; unmatched junction bases: 10. From germline, CDR1 is MNHEY and CDR2 SMNVEV (reference sequence). The CDR3 sequence is CASSPPRQGQSYNEQFF. Written as DNA, the CDR3 is TGTGCCAGCAGTCCCCCAAGACAGGGGCAATCCTACAATGAGCAGTTCTTC.

The J gene is TRBJ2-5, the V gene TRBV19, with D uncertain. The CDR3 has 13 residues. Looked up from germline, CDR1 is LNHDA and CDR2 is SQIVND (reference sequence). Trimming stripped 3 bases from V and 4 bases from J, with 9 bases between. The CDR3 loop is CASSITTRETQYF. As DNA, the CDR3 is TGTGCCAGTAGTATCACGACTCGAGAGACCCAGTACTTC.

Note on this clone: A read error may produce the germline difference seen at one junction end. The V call is TRBV7-9, the J call TRBJ2-7, with 7 bases identical to TRBD1. Germline-derived CDR1 and CDR2 are SEHNR and FQNEAQ (reference sequence). This CDR3 spans 13 amino acids. The CDR3, as DNA: TGTGCCAGCAGCTTAGGGGGGCTGACAGGGTTGGAATTC. Its protein is CASSLGGLTGLEF.

The V call is TRBV28, the J call TRBJ2-7; D remains unclear. This CDR3 has 11 amino acids. Trimming shortened V by 4 bases and J by 6 bases, and 7 bases separated the two germline ends. The germline V gene encodes CDR1 MDHEN and CDR2 SYDVKM. CDR3 coding DNA: TGTGCCAGCAGTTACAATGCCGAGCAGTACTTC. Its translation: CASSYNAEQYF.

The chain combines TRBV9 with TRBJ2-5, with 10 bases identical to TRBD2. This CDR3 contains 16 residues. The J segment lost 5 bases and the V segment lost 3 bases, leaving 10 bases of the junction unmatched. Germline V gives CDR1 SGDLS, CDR2 YYNGEE. CDR3 sequence: CASSGTRTSGGETQYF. CDR3 bases: TGTGCCAGCAGCGGTACCCGGACTAGCGGCGGGGAGACCCAGTACTTC.

The DNA of the CDR3 is TGTGCCAGCAGCAACTCGGACAGGGGATCAGATACGCAGTATTTT. This translates into CASSNSDRGSDTQYF. The chain is built from TRBV5-4 and TRBJ2-3; 9 bases agree with TRBD1. The CDR3 has 15 amino acids. Losses at the gene ends were 4 bases for V and 4 bases for J; bases not matched to a gene: 7. CDR1 and CDR2 (germline): SGHNT, YYREEE (reference sequence).

This clone was seen just once. This sequence joins TRBV29-1 and TRBJ1-4; TRBD1 is a possible D gene (6 bases). Germline V gives CDR1 SQVTM, CDR2 ANQGSEA. This CDR3 is built from 12 residues. Trimming took off 6 bases at V and 1 base at J, with 6 bases between the two ends. CDR3 protein: CSVQGTNEKLFF. The DNA of the CDR3 is TGCAGCGTACAGGGAACTAATGAAAAACTGTTTTTT.

The genes are TRBV5-6 and TRBJ2-7, with D perhaps TRBD1 (6 bases). Per the germline V gene, CDR1 is SGHDT and CDR2 is YYEEEE. The CDR3 is 14 residues long. V lost 4 bases to trimming and J lost 3 bases, with 14 bases between them. Here the CDR3 DNA reads TGTGCCAGCAGCATCGGGACATCCTTCTACGAGCAGTACTTC. It is translated as CASSIGTSFYEQYF.

The chain uses TRBV5-1 and TRBJ1-6; 7 bases map to TRBD1. The ends lost 4 bases at V and 13 bases at J; junction bases unmatched: 23. The CDR3 consists of 18 residues. Germline CDR1 is SGHRS and CDR2 is YFSETQ. CDR3 nucleotides: TGCGCCAGCAGCCGGACCCTGAGAGGACAGGTGGTCACGCTCCCCCTCCACTTT. Protein sequence: CASSRTLRGQVVTLPLHF.